This T cell receptor beta chain emerged from a study of control samples from healthy donors and cancer patients. Repertoires were generated with immunoSEQ multiplex PCR, while TCRdb's copy carries only in-frame clones and drops some. The sample records under 80,000 clones, 94% being singletons. The germline CDR1 and CDR2 sequences are SGHNT and YENEEA. The CDR3 is made up of 16 amino acids. The V end was cut by 1 base, the J end by 0 bases, with 9 bases between. The sample comprised blood. The rearrangement links TRBV11-3 to TRBJ2-2; tentatively, D is TRBD1 or TRBD2 (5 bases each). The sequence came from a woman in her forties in good health. CDR3 nucleotides: TGTGCCAGCAGCTTAGTCTGGGGACCGAACACCGGGGAGCTGTTTTTT. It codes for CASSLVWGPNTGELFF.